One sample yielded the 25 T cell receptor beta chains listed below, sequenced in a study of blood T cell repertoires in COVID-19. TCRdb's table, derived via immunoSEQ multiplex PCR, lists solely in-frame clones and lacks some. The data show approximately 300,000 clones, with around 92% seen just once and 6.4% held by the top ten. Input material: peripheral blood. The receptors come from a man aged 18 to 35 who had recovered from COVID-19.

CDR3 sequence (DNA): TGTGCCATCAGTGAGTGGGGCCCAACGAGTGGCTACACCTTC. Protein product: CAISEWGPTSGYTF. The genes are TRBV10-3 and TRBJ1-2; tentatively, D is TRBD1 (5 bases). Germline assignment: CDR1 ENHRY and CDR2 SYGVKD. The CDR3 contains 14 residues. V dropped 1 base and J dropped 7 bases, with 13 bases sitting between them.

The V call is TRBV14, the J call TRBJ2-1; possibly TRBD1 for D (5 bases). This CDR3 is built from 14 residues. The V end was cut by 4 bases, the J end by 7 bases, with 14 bases between. Germline V CDR1 and CDR2: SGHDN, FVKESK. The CDR3 here is CASSPMGQENEQFF. The CDR3 DNA follows: TGTGCCAGCAGCCCCATGGGGCAGGAGAATGAGCAGTTCTTC.

This chain connects TRBV19 to TRBJ2-7; D might be TRBD1 (7 bases). CDR3 size: 13 residues. Per germline, CDR1 LNHDA and CDR2 SQIVND (reference sequence). Trimming pared 7 bases from V and 2 bases from J, leaving 12 bases between. The CDR3 nucleotides are TGTGCCAGTAACCAGGGGGGAGCCTACGAGCAGTACTTC. Translation gives CASNQGGAYEQYF.

The chain couples TRBV27 to TRBJ1-1; 8 bases agree with TRBD1. V shed 6 bases and J 3 bases; nucleotides not matched to a gene: 12. This CDR3 has 16 residues. The germline V gene encodes CDR1 MNHEY and CDR2 SMNVEV (reference sequence). Written as DNA, the CDR3 is TGTGCCAGCAGAAGCGACAGGGGACCCTTCGACACTGAAGCTTTCTTT. Amino acid sequence: CASRSDRGPFDTEAFF.

The rearrangement uses TRBV10-3 and TRBJ2-3; D is unresolved. Trimming removed 2 bases at V and 5 bases at J, with 14 bases between. From germline, CDR1 is ENHRY and CDR2 SYGVKD. The CDR3 consists of 15 residues. DNA of the CDR3: TGTGCCATCAGTGAGATCCAGGCGCCAGGAGATACGCAGTATTTT. It specifies CAISEIQAPGDTQYF.

The J gene is TRBJ1-6, the V gene TRBV5-1; D unresolved. The CDR3 is 15 amino acids. In germline, CDR1 is SGHRS, CDR2 YFSETQ. V was trimmed by 4 bases and J by 7 bases, leaving 15 bases between them. The CDR3 DNA is TGCGCCAGCAGCCTACAGTCGATGGTGAATTCACCCCTCCACTTT. Its protein is CASSLQSMVNSPLHF.

This chain connects TRBV6-2 or TRBV6-3 to TRBJ1-1; maybe TRBD1 (5 bases). Germline CDR1 is MNHEY and CDR2 is SVGEGT. The CDR3 has 15 amino acids. Between the trimmed V and J ends, which lost 2 bases and 1 base, there was a span of 11 bases. CDR3 in amino acids: CASSYRQWRNTEAFF. The CDR3 DNA reads as TGTGCCAGCAGTTACCGACAGTGGAGGAACACTGAAGCTTTCTTT.

V gene TRBV4-2 combines with J gene TRBJ2-3; 10 bases agree with TRBD2. The germline V gene has CDR1 LGHNA and CDR2 YNFKEQ. The CDR3 totals 16 residues. V lost 2 bases to trimming and J lost 7 bases; unmatched junction nucleotides: 9. The CDR3 spells CASSQNGAGGENTQYF. The CDR3 coding sequence is TGTGCCAGCAGCCAAAACGGAGCGGGAGGGGAAAATACGCAGTATTTT.

This clone occurred once. The V and J genes are TRBV9 and TRBJ2-2, with D perhaps TRBD2 (6 bases). Germline V lookup: CDR1 SGDLS, CDR2 YYNGEE. The CDR3 loop spans 16 amino acids. Trimming shortened V by 3 bases and J by 10 bases, and 22 bases separated the two germline ends. CDR3 coding DNA: TGTGCCAGCAGCGCCGCCCTCCGGGACTCTGGAGCGGAGCTGTTTTTT. Residues: CASSAALRDSGAELFF.

The chain joins TRBV4-1 to TRBJ2-7, with no clear D. In germline, CDR1 is MGHRA, CDR2 YSYEKL. V lost 0 bases to trimming and J lost 7 bases, with 13 bases between them. CDR3 size: 14 residues. The CDR3 here is CASSQDSQPREQYF. DNA of the CDR3: TGCGCCAGCAGCCAAGATTCCCAGCCTAGGGAGCAGTACTTC.

The CDR3 spells CASSDGRGTSSGANVLTF. The CDR3 bases are TGTGCCAGCAGTGACGGTAGGGGAACGAGCTCTGGGGCCAACGTCCTGACTTTC. V is TRBV2 and J is TRBJ2-6, with D possibly being TRBD1 (5 bases). This CDR3 has 18 amino acids. Trimming stripped 3 bases from V and 0 bases from J, with 15 bases between. Germline-derived CDR1 and CDR2 are SNHLY and FYNNEI.

The chain couples TRBV6-2 or TRBV6-3 to TRBJ2-2; TRBD2 agrees at 8 bases. Germline-derived CDR1 and CDR2 are MNHEY and SVGEGT. V gave up 4 bases and J gave up 1 base; unmatched junction bases: 5. This CDR3 contains 16 residues. The CDR3 loop reads CASSWTSPQNTGELFF. The CDR3 DNA reads as TGTGCCAGCAGTTGGACTAGCCCTCAGAACACCGGGGAGCTGTTTTTT.

The J gene is TRBJ1-1, the V gene TRBV2; weak D call: TRBD1 (5 bases). Germline loops: CDR1 SNHLY, CDR2 FYNNEI. V was trimmed by 4 bases and J by 2 bases, leaving 11 bases between them. This CDR3 region has 14 residues. CDR3 in amino acids: CASSGETDNTEAFF. CDR3 sequence (DNA): TGTGCCAGCAGTGGAGAGACAGATAACACTGAAGCTTTCTTT.

The V call is TRBV5-1, the J call TRBJ1-4, with TRBD1 matching over 7 bases. CDR1 and CDR2 (germline): SGHRS, YFSETQ. The length of the CDR3 is 16 residues. V shed 4 bases and J 4 bases; nucleotides not matched to a gene: 10. The CDR3 protein is CASSAYTDRFNEKLFF. CDR3 nucleotides: TGCGCCAGCAGCGCGTACACGGACAGGTTTAATGAAAAACTGTTTTTT.

V and J are TRBV6-1 and TRBJ1-1, with D maybe TRBD1 (5 bases). The V gene lost 7 bases and the J gene lost 6 bases, with 18 bases spanning the gap. Germline CDR1 MNHNS, CDR2 SASEGT. The CDR3 consists of 14 residues. The CDR3 loop reads CASTPGTPRPEAFF. DNA of the CDR3: TGTGCCAGCACCCCTGGGACTCCTAGACCTGAAGCTTTCTTT.

This clone was counted a few times. The V gene is TRBV27, the J gene TRBJ1-5; tentatively, D is TRBD1 (6 bases). Germline V gives CDR1 MNHEY, CDR2 SMNVEV (reference sequence). This CDR3 has 15 amino acids. V shed 1 base and J shed 5 bases, with 12 bases lying between them. The CDR3 region has the DNA TGTGCCAGCAGTTTATGGGCAGGGGTCCATCAGCCCCAGCATTTT. Translating it yields CASSLWAGVHQPQHF.

V is TRBV5-5 and J is TRBJ1-4, with D uncertain. Trimming took off 2 bases at V and 5 bases at J, with 7 bases between the two ends. Germline loops: CDR1 SGHKS, CDR2 YYEKEE (reference sequence). This CDR3 spans 13 amino acids. CDR3 coding DNA: TGTGCCAGCAGCTTATCGGAGAATGAAAAACTGTTTTTT. This gives the protein CASSLSENEKLFF.

V is TRBV3-1 (or the pseudogene TRBV3-2) and J is TRBJ2-7; TRBD2 matches at 10 bases. J lost 4 bases, V lost 1 base, and 4 bases had no gene match. CDR3 length: 15 amino acids. The germline V gene encodes CDR1 LGHDT and CDR2 YNNKEL (reference sequence). The CDR3 region is CASSQGSGGPYEQYF. In DNA form, the CDR3 reads TGTGCCAGCAGCCAAGGTAGCGGGGGGCCGTACGAGCAGTACTTC.

The CDR3 region has the DNA TGTGCCACCAGCAGAGTCCCCGGGACATTTTCCTACGAGCAGTACTTC. It encodes CATSRVPGTFSYEQYF. J is TRBJ2-7 and V is TRBV15, with D possibly TRBD1 on 6 matching bases. V lost 1 base and J lost 1, with 14 bases in between. This CDR3 region has 16 residues. Per germline, CDR1 LNHNV and CDR2 YYDKDF (reference sequence).

This sequence joins TRBV14 and TRBJ2-3; tentative D call: TRBD1 (5 bases). CDR1 SGHDN and CDR2 FVKESK come from the germline V gene. Between the trimmed V and J ends, which lost 0 bases and 4 bases, there was a span of 17 bases. This CDR3 has 17 residues. In DNA form, the CDR3 reads TGTGCCAGCAGCCAAGATCGGTCCTCATGGGGCGCAGATACGCAGTATTTT. Translating it yields CASSQDRSSWGADTQYF.

This clone was detected a few times. This chain uses TRBV18 with TRBJ1-1; a possible D gene is TRBD1 (5 bases). V was shortened by 2 bases and J by 6 bases, with 7 bases between the two germline ends. Germline V lookup: CDR1 KGHSH, CDR2 LQKENI. This CDR3 has 12 amino acids. The CDR3 region is CASSPRGPEAFF. The CDR3 DNA reads as TGTGCCAGCTCACCAAGGGGCCCTGAAGCTTTCTTT.

J is TRBJ2-7 and V is TRBV6-5, with 9 bases fitting TRBD2. Germline lookup yields CDR1 MNHEY and CDR2 SVGAGI. With 0 bases clipped from V and 4 bases from J, the junction kept 4 bases outside the gene matches. This CDR3 contains 15 residues. CDR3 DNA: TGTGCCAGCAGTTACTCTCCTAGCGGGGTTTACGAGCAGTACTTC. The encoded protein is CASSYSPSGVYEQYF.

The chain links TRBV18 to TRBJ2-7; D might be TRBD1 (5 bases). Germline V gene sequence: CDR1 KGHSH, CDR2 LQKENI. Trimming removed 4 bases at V and 4 bases at J, with 20 bases between. CDR3 size: 16 residues. The CDR3: CASSRRTATERYEQYF. Here the CDR3 DNA reads TGTGCCAGCTCACGTCGTACAGCGACAGAAAGGTACGAGCAGTACTTC. Drawing the rest from reference TRBV18 and TRBJ2-7, the complete variable domain is NAGVMQNPRHLVRRRGQEARLRCSPMKGHSHVYWYRQLPEEGLKFMVYLQKENIIDESGMPKERFSAEFPKEGPSILRIQQVVRGDSAAYFCASSRRTATERYEQYFGPGTRLTVT.

The chain carries TRBV4-3 and TRBJ1-4, with a tentative D call TRBD1 (6 bases). Germline loops: CDR1 LGHNA, CDR2 YSLEER. V shed 3 bases and J shed 5 bases, with 13 bases lying between them. The CDR3 has 15 residues. CDR3 DNA: TGCGCCAGCAGCCATGTTGGACAGTCAAATGAAAAACTGTTTTTT. Amino acids: CASSHVGQSNEKLFF.

V is TRBV6-1 and J is TRBJ1-1; a possible D gene is TRBD1 (5 bases). This CDR3 is 15 amino acids long. From germline, CDR1 is MNHNS and CDR2 SASEGT. Trimming pared 2 bases from V and 0 bases from J, leaving 10 bases between. CDR3 nucleotides: TGTGCCAGCAGTGAATTGGACACCATGAACACTGAAGCTTTCTTT. Translated, it gives CASSELDTMNTEAFF.